These T cell receptor beta chains were read from a single sample in a study of immune evolution from preneoplasia to lung adenocarcinoma. Assay: immunoSEQ multiplex PCR; the TCRdb copy retains only in-frame clones and omits some. The sample consists of thousands of clones, roughly 80% of them appearing once. The sequenced sample was FFPE atypical adenomatous hyperplasia tissue from the lung. The receptors derive from a donor older than 65 with lung adenocarcinoma. Some clones in this sample may be carry-over from other donors' samples. The conserved cysteine and the conserved F or W are not part of the CDR3 here. Each record gives: J gene, D gene, V gene, CDR3 protein. D genes are given only for firm matches.

j_gene: TRBJ1-2; d_gene: NA; v_gene: TRBV25-1; CDR3aa: ASRAAGASF
j_gene: TRBJ1-1; d_gene: TRBD1; v_gene: TRBV9; CDR3aa: ASSTRDSLNTEAF
j_gene: TRBJ2-1; d_gene: TRBD1; v_gene: TRBV7-3; CDR3aa: ASSFRQGVFDEQF
j_gene: TRBJ2-1; d_gene: NA; v_gene: TRBV2; CDR3aa: ASAGTRNLGEQF
j_gene: TRBJ1-1; d_gene: TRBD1; v_gene: TRBV6-1; CDR3aa: ASTRTGETEAF
j_gene: TRBJ2-1; d_gene: TRBD1; v_gene: TRBV6-5; CDR3aa: ASSYLGQGNEQF
j_gene: TRBJ1-3; d_gene: NA; v_gene: TRBV5-1; CDR3aa: ASSVGQSGNTIY
j_gene: TRBJ1-1; d_gene: NA; v_gene: TRBV4-1; CDR3aa: ASSQERQGSRGAF
j_gene: TRBJ1-2; d_gene: NA; v_gene: TRBV2; CDR3aa: ASSADSLYGYT
j_gene: TRBJ1-3; d_gene: TRBD1; v_gene: TRBV18; CDR3aa: ASSQGTGDGNTIY
j_gene: TRBJ2-1; d_gene: NA; v_gene: TRBV20-1; CDR3aa: SARTRNEQF
j_gene: TRBJ1-3; d_gene: NA; v_gene: TRBV5-1; CDR3aa: ASSLGVASGNTIY
j_gene: TRBJ1-1; d_gene: NA; v_gene: TRBV5-6; CDR3aa: ASSFDVTEAF
j_gene: TRBJ1-3; d_gene: TRBD1; v_gene: TRBV6-6; CDR3aa: ASGTGANRGNTIY
j_gene: TRBJ1-5; d_gene: NA; v_gene: TRBV6-1; CDR3aa: ASSEVQPQH